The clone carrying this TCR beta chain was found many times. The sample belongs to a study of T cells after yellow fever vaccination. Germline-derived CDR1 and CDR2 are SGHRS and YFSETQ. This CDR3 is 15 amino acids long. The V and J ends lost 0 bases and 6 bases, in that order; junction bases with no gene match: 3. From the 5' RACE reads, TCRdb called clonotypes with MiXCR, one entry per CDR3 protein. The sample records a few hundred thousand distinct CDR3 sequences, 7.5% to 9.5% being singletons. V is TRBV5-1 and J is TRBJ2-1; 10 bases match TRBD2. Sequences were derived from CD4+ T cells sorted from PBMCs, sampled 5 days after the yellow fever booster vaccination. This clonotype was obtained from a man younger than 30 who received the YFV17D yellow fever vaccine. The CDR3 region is CASSLALAGANEQFF. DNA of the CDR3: TGCGCCAGCAGCTTGGCCCTAGCGGGGGCCAATGAGCAGTTCTTC.